This TCR beta chain derives from a study of T cell changes during pregnancy in multiple sclerosis. The CDR3 spans 15 residues. Trimming left V 4 bases short and J 0 bases short, with 12 bases between. In germline, CDR1 is SNHLY, CDR2 FYNNEI. Produced via immunoSEQ multiplex PCR; TCRdb's table is partial and in-frame only. The sample includes about 8,500 clones, nearly 90% of them seen just once. The sequencing here drew on CD8+ T cells from peripheral blood mononuclear cells, taken in the first trimester of pregnancy. The V gene is TRBV2, the J gene TRBJ1-1; D is uncertain. This TCR derives from a female donor in good health, enrolled as a control in a pregnancy study. DNA of the CDR3: TGTGCCAGCAGTGTCGACGAGGCGGTGAACACTGAAGCTTTCTTT. It encodes CASSVDEAVNTEAFF.